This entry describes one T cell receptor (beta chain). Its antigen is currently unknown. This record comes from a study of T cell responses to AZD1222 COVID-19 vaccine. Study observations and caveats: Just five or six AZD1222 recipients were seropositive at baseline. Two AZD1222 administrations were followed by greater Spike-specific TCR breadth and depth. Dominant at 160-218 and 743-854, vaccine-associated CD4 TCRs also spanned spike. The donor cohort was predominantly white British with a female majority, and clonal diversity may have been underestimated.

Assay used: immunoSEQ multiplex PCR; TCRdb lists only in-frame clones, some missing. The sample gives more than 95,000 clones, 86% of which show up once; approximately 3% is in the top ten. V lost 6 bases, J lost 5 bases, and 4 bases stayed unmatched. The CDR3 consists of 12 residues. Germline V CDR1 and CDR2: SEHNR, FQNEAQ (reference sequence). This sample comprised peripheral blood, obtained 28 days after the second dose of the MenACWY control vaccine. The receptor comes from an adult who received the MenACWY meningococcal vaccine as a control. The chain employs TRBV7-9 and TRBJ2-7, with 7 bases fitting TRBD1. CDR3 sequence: CASSLTGNEQYF. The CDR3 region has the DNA TGTGCCAGCAGTCTGACAGGGAACGAGCAGTACTTC.